The entry below describes one TCR beta chain. What it recognizes is unknown. This record belongs to a study of T cells in localized non-small cell lung cancer. Overall study results and limits: One tumor region alone was sequenced, and heterogeneity therefore remains possible. Uninvolved adjacent lung showed higher T cell clonality than tumor. Elevated circulating T cell density in blood was associated with longer overall survival. Turning up in adjacent lung were a median roughly 59 of the top 100 tumor clones.

The germline V gene encodes CDR1 SEHNR and CDR2 FQNEAQ (reference sequence). This CDR3 has 13 residues. The V gene lost 1 base and the J gene lost 4 bases, with 7 bases spanning the gap. Clones were sequenced by immunoSEQ multiplex PCR, and TCRdb holds only the in-frame ones, with some missing. The profile covers 30,000 to 35,000 clones, with roughly 90% appearing a single time and approximately 2.2% taken by the ten largest. This chain joins TRBV7-9 and TRBJ1-2; no firm D call. The source was peripheral blood, collected before any cancer treatment. The TCR was taken from a female donor at least 60 years old with stage I lung adenocarcinoma. CDR3 region: CASSLDRAYGYTF. The CDR3 DNA reads as TGTGCCAGCAGCTTAGACAGAGCCTATGGCTACACCTTC.